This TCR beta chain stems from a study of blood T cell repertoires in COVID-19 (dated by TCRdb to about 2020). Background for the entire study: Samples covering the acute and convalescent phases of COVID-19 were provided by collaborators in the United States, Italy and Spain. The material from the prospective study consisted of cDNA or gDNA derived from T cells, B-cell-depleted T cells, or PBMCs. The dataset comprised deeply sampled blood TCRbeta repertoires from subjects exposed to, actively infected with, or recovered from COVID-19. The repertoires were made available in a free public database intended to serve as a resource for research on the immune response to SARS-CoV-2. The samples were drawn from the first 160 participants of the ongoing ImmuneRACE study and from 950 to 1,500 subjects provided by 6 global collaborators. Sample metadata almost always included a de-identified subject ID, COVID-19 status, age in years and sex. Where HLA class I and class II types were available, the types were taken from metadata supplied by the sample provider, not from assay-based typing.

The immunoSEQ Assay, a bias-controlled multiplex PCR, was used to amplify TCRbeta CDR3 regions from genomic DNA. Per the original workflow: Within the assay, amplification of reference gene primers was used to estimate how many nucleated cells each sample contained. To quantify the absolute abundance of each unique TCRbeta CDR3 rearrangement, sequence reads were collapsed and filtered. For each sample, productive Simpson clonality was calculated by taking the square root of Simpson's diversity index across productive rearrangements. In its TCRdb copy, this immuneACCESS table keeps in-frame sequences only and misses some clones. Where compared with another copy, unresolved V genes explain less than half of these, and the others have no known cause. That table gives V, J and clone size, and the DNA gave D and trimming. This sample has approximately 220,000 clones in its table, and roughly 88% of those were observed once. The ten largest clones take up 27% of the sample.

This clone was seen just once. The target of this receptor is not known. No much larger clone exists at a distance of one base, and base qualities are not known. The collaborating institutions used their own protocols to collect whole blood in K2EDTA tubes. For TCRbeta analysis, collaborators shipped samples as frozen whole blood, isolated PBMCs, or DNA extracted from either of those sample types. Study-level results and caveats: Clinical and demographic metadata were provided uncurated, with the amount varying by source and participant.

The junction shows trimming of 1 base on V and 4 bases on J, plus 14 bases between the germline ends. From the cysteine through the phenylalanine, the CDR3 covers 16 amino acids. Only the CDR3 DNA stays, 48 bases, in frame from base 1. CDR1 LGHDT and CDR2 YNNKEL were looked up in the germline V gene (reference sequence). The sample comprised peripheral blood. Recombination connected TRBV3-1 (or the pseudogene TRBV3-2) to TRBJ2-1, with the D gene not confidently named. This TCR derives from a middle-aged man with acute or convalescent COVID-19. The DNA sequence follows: TGTGCCAGCAGCCAAGTTCAAGAGTTTTCTTACAATGAGCAGTTCTTC. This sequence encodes CASSQVQEFSYNEQFF.